This T cell receptor (beta chain) was recorded in a study of CD4 T cells in relation to SARS-CoV-2 and coronaviruses. Of note for this clone: The antigen remains unidentified.

Clones were sequenced by immunoSEQ multiplex PCR, and TCRdb holds only the in-frame ones, with some missing. The data contain roughly 18,000 clones, 60% to 80% of them seen just once; the ten biggest clones take up over 25%. The CDR3 covers 16 residues. CDR1 SEHNR and CDR2 FQNEAQ come from the germline V gene (reference sequence). The J segment lost 0 bases and the V segment lost 3 bases, leaving 2 bases of the junction unmatched. CD4+ T cells from unexposed donors were obtained before the COVID-19 pandemic (2011-2018). CD4+ T cells were isolated from the cells after around 10 days of culture. V is TRBV7-9 and J is TRBJ2-6, with TRBD1 matching 7 bases. The sequence was collected from a human donor in good health. Material for sequencing was CD4+ T cells from PBMCs, cultured in vitro. In DNA form, the CDR3 reads TGTGCCAGCAGCTTGGGACAGCCCTCTGGGGCCAACGTCCTGACTTTC. Residues: CASSLGQPSGANVLTF.